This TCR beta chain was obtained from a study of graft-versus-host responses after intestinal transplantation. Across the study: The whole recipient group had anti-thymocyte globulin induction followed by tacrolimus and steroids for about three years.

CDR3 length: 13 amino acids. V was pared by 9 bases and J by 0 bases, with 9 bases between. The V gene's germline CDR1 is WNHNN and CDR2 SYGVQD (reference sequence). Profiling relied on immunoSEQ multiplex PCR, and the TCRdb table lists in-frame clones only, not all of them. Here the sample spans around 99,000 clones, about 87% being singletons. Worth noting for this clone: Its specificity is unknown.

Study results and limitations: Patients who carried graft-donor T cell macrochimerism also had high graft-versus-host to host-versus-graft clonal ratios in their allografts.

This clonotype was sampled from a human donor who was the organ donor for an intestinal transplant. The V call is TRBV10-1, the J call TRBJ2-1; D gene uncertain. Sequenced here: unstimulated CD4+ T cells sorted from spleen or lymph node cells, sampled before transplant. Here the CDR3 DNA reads TGCGCCAGTAGCTGGGGCTCCTACAATGAGCAGTTCTTC. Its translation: CASSWGSYNEQFF.